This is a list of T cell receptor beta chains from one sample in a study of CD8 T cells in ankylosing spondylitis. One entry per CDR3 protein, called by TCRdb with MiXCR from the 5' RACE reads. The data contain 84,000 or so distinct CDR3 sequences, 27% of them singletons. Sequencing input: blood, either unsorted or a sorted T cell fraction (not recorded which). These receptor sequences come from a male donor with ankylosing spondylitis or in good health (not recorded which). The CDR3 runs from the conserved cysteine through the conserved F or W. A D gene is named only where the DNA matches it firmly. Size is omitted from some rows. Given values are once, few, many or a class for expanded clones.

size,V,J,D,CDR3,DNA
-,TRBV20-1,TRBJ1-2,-,CSARDFPTYGYTF,TGCAGTGCTAGAGATTTCCCTACCTATGGCTACACCTTC
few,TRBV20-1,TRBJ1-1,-,CSAPPQENTEAFF,TGCAGTGCTCCTCCCCAGGAGAACACTGAAGCTTTCTTT
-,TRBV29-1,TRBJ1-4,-,CSARRGLPNEKLFF,TGCAGCGCCCGCCGCGGCCTCCCTAATGAAAAACTGTTTTTT
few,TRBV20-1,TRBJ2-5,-,CSATLVRETQYF,TGCAGTGCTACCTTAGTCAGAGAGACCCAGTACTTC
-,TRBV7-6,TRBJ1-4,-,CASSPKWGLHGTNEKLFF,TGTGCCAGCAGCCCGAAGTGGGGACTACACGGGACTAATGAAAAACTGTTTTTT
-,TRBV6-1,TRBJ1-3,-,CASNPEEGTGNTIYF,TGTGCCAGCAATCCGGAGGAGGGGACTGGAAACACCATATATTTT
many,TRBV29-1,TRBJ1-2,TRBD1,CSVWTGGDYGYTF,TGCAGCGTATGGACAGGAGGGGACTATGGCTACACCTTC
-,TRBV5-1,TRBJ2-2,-,CASSLVVGNTGELFF,TGCGCCAGCAGCTTGGTCGTAGGGAACACCGGGGAGCTGTTTTTT
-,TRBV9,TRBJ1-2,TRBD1,CASSVDREGYGYTF,TGTGCCAGCAGCGTCGACAGGGAGGGCTATGGCTACACCTTC
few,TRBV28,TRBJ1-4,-,CASSPRQATNEKLFF,TGTGCCAGCAGTCCCCGACAGGCAACTAATGAAAAACTGTTTTTT
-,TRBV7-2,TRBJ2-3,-,CASSLAGRTDTQYF,TGTGCCAGCAGCTTAGCGGGCCGCACAGATACGCAGTATTTT
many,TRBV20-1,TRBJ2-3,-,CSAIVGDTQYF,TGCAGTGCTATAGTTGGGGATACGCAGTATTTT
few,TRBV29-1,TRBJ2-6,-,CSVEGQGSGANVLTF,TGCAGCGTTGAAGGTCAGGGATCTGGGGCCAACGTCCTGACTTTC
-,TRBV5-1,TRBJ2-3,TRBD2,CASSSGTSGLTDTQYF,TGCGCCAGCAGCTCCGGGACTAGCGGCCTCACAGATACGCAGTATTTT
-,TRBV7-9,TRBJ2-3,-,CASSPSTDTQYF,TGTGCCAGCAGCCCTAGCACAGATACGCAGTATTTT
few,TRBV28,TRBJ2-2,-,CASSLLGENTGELFF,TGTGCCAGCAGTTTACTGGGGGAGAACACCGGGGAGCTGTTTTTT
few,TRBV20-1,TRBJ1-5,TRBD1,CSAQWTGDRNQPQHF,TGCAGTGCTCAGTGGACAGGGGATCGGAATCAGCCCCAGCATTTT
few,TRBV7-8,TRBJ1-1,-,CASSLRSTEAFF,TGTGCCAGCAGCTTGAGGTCCACTGAAGCTTTCTTT
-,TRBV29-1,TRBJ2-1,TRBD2,CSLRRSGGLNEQFF,TGCAGCCTCCGCCGAAGCGGGGGGCTAAATGAGCAGTTCTTC
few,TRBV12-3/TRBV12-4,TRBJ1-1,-,CATDSADPSDTEAFF,TGTGCCACTGACAGTGCGGACCCGTCGGACACTGAAGCTTTCTTT
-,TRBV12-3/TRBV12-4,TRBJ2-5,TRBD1,CASIYDRGGQETQYF,TGTGCCAGCATTTACGACAGGGGTGGTCAAGAGACCCAGTACTTC
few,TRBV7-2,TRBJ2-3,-,CASSLGGVGDTQYF,TGTGCCAGCAGCTTAGGTGGCGTAGGGGATACGCAGTATTTT
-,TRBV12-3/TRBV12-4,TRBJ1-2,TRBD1,CASSRTGFYGYTF,TGTGCCAGCAGCCGGACAGGGTTCTATGGCTACACCTTC
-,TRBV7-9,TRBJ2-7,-,CASSLDSGYEQYF,TGTGCCAGCAGCTTAGATAGCGGCTACGAGCAGTACTTC
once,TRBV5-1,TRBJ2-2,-,CASSLTRGAGTGELFF,TGCGCCAGCAGCTTGACTAGGGGCGCCGGCACCGGGGAGCTGTTTTTT
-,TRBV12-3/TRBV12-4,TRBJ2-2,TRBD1,CASSKGGYGTGELFF,TGTGCCAGCAGTAAAGGGGGCTATGGCACCGGGGAGCTGTTTTTT
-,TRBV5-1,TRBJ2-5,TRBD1,CASSLATGGETQYF,TGCGCCAGCAGCTTGGCCACAGGGGGAGAGACCCAGTACTTC
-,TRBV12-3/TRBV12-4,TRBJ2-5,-,CASSIGYQETQYF,TGTGCCAGCAGCATCGGATACCAAGAGACCCAGTACTTC
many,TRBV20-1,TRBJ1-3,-,CSARAGTNSGNTIYF,TGCAGTGCTAGAGCCGGGACGAACTCTGGAAACACCATATATTTT
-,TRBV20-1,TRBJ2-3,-,CSAGLWGGLTITTDTQYF,TGCAGTGCGGGACTCTGGGGTGGGCTAACCATCACCACAGATACGCAGTATTTT
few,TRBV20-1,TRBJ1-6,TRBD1,CSAMDRGVSPLHF,TGCAGTGCCATGGACAGGGGCGTTTCACCCCTCCACTTT
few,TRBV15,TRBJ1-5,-,CATSRERGGNQPQHF,TGTGCCACCAGCAGAGAGAGGGGGGGCAATCAGCCCCAGCATTTT
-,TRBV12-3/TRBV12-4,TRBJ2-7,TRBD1,CASRTGLGEQYF,TGTGCCAGCAGGACAGGGTTGGGGGAGCAGTACTTC
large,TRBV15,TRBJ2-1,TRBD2,CATSRISGIGNEQFF,TGTGCCACCAGCAGAATTAGCGGGATCGGGAATGAGCAGTTCTTC
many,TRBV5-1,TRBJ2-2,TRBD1,CASSLKMRTGPTGELFF,TGCGCCAGCAGCTTAAAAATGAGGACAGGGCCCACCGGGGAGCTGTTTTTT
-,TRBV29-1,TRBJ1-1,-,CSVGGANTEAFF,TGCAGCGTTGGAGGGGCTAACACTGAAGCTTTCTTT
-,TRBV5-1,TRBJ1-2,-,CASSFFQGANYGYTF,TGCGCCAGCAGCTTCTTTCAGGGCGCGAACTATGGCTACACCTTC
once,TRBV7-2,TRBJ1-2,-,CASSLAPGASGGYTF,TGTGCCAGCAGCTTAGCTCCCGGGGCGTCGGGTGGCTACACCTTC
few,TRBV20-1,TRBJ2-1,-,CSASTRAARSYNEQFF,TGCAGTGCTAGTACTAGAGCGGCCCGCTCCTACAATGAGCAGTTCTTC
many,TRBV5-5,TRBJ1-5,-,CASSLGPYSNQPQHF,TGTGCCAGCAGCTTGGGGCCCTATAGCAATCAGCCCCAGCATTTT
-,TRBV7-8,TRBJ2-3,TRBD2,CASSSAGGPGDTQYF,TGTGCCAGCAGCTCGGCGGGGGGGCCAGGGGATACGCAGTATTTT
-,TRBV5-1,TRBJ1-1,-,CASSQDSGMNTEAFF,TGCGCCAGCAGCCAGGACAGTGGAATGAACACTGAAGCTTTCTTT
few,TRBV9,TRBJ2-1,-,CASSVSGLSSYNEQFF,TGTGCCAGCAGCGTCTCGGGACTCTCCTCCTACAATGAGCAGTTCTTC
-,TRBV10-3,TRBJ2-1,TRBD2,CAISDPTSGGLSSYNEQFF,TGTGCCATCAGTGATCCGACTAGCGGGGGGCTTAGCTCCTACAATGAGCAGTTCTTC
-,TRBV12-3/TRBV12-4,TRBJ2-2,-,CATRIDVNTGELFF,TGTGCCACCAGGATCGATGTGAACACCGGGGAGCTGTTTTTT
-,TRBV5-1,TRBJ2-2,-,CASSSSREYPNTGELFF,TGCGCCAGCAGCTCTAGCAGGGAGTATCCGAACACCGGGGAGCTGTTTTTT
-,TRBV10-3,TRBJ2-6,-,CAISETGFSAGANVLTF,TGTGCCATCAGTGAGACAGGGTTTTCCGCTGGGGCCAACGTCCTGACTTTC
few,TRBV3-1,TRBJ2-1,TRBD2,CASKKTGGDQFF,TGTGCCAGCAAGAAGACCGGGGGGGATCAGTTCTTC
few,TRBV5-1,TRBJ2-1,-,CASSRMGTAAANEQFF,TGCGCCAGCAGCCGAATGGGGACGGCCGCTGCCAATGAGCAGTTCTTC
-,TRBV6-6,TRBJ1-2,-,CASSYENYGYTF,TGTGCCAGCAGTTACGAAAACTATGGCTACACCTTC
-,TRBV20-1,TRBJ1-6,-,CSALRGFGNSPLHF,TGCAGTGCTTTACGGGGTTTTGGTAATTCACCCCTCCACTTT
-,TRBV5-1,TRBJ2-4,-,CASSVEDRNIQYF,TGCGCCAGCAGCGTGGAGGACAGAAACATTCAGTACTTC
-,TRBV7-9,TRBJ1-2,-,CASSSYTDTINYGYTF,TGTGCCAGCAGCTCTTATACGGACACCATTAACTATGGCTACACCTTC
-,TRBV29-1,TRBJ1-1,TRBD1,CSVQGGQGLGTEAFF,TGCAGCGTTCAAGGGGGACAGGGTTTGGGCACTGAAGCTTTCTTT
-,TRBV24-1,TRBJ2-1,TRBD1,CATSAGQGQTEQFF,TGTGCCACCAGTGCCGGACAGGGTCAAACTGAGCAGTTCTTC
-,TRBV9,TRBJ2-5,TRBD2,CASSLSGVETQYF,TGTGCCAGCAGCCTAAGCGGGGTAGAGACCCAGTACTTC
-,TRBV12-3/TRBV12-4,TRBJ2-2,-,CASSAGSPNTGELFF,TGTGCCAGCAGCGCCGGGAGCCCGAACACCGGGGAGCTGTTTTTT
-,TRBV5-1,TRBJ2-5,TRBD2,CASSWEGRQETQYF,TGCGCCAGCAGTTGGGAGGGGCGGCAAGAGACCCAGTACTTC
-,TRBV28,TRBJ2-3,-,CASTSRQTDTQYF,TGTGCCAGCACCTCACGACAGACAGATACGCAGTATTTT
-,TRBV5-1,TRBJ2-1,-,CASMVTGRYNEQFF,TGCGCCAGCATGGTAACAGGCCGCTACAATGAGCAGTTCTTC